This passage covers 32 T cell receptor beta chains from one sample sequenced in a study of T-cell memory formation after mild COVID-19. TCRdb independently ran MiXCR on the 5' RACE reads; one entry per CDR3 protein. The table has around 250,000 distinct CDR3 sequences, 15% to 20% seen once. The specimen sequenced was PBMCs or a T cell subset sorted from them (not recorded which). All receptors derive from a man younger than 35 who had mild COVID-19 (a few samples of this study predate the infection). Cell type and time point are not known.

This clonotype was counted a few times. The genes are TRBV4-3 and TRBJ2-6; TRBD2 is a possible D gene (6 bases). Trimming took 1 base from V and 2 from J, leaving 9 bases between them. Germline-derived CDR1 and CDR2 are LGHNA and YSLEER. There are 16 residues in the CDR3. Written as DNA, the CDR3 is TGCGCCAGCAGCCAAGGGGGAGGAACTGGGGCCAACGTCCTGACTTTC. Translated, it gives CASSQGGGTGANVLTF.

This clonotype was counted between two and nine times. This chain links TRBV6-2 or TRBV6-3 with TRBJ1-2, with D possibly TRBD1 on 6 matching bases. Germline V CDR1 and CDR2: MNHEY, SVGEGT. V was shortened by 8 bases and J by 3 bases, with 10 bases between the two germline ends. The CDR3 totals 12 residues. CDR3 loop: CASGDRYYGYTF. CDR3 coding DNA: TGTGCCAGCGGCGACAGGTACTATGGCTACACCTTC.

The gene calls are TRBV29-1 and TRBJ1-1; D is perhaps TRBD1 (6 bases). CDR3 size: 13 residues. V shed 8 bases and J shed 3 bases, with 16 bases lying between them. Germline V gene lookup returns CDR1 SQVTM and CDR2 ANQGSEA. CDR3 in DNA: TGCAGCTCCGCGCTAGCAGGGGACACTGAAGCTTTCTTT. Its protein is CSSALAGDTEAFF.

This clonotype was seen at least ten times. This chain connects TRBV5-1 to TRBJ2-1; 9 nucleotides line up with TRBD1. V lost 4 bases to trimming and J lost 0 bases; unmatched junction nucleotides: 2. CDR1 is SGHRS and CDR2 is YFSETQ in the germline V gene. The CDR3 sequence is 15 residues long. The CDR3 coding sequence is TGCGCCAGCAGCACGGGACAGGGCTCCTACAATGAGCAGTTCTTC. This codes for CASSTGQGSYNEQFF.

The V and J genes are TRBV24-1 and TRBJ2-3; possibly TRBD2 for D (5 bases). Trimming stripped 5 bases from V and 2 bases from J, with 16 bases between. Germline lookup yields CDR1 KGHDR and CDR2 SFDVKD. This CDR3 has 16 amino acids. CDR3 sequence reads: CATSARGLPYTDTQYF. Written as DNA, the CDR3 is TGTGCCACCAGTGCTCGCGGACTTCCTTACACAGATACGCAGTATTTT.

On this clonotype itself: A junction boundary mismatches the germline segment, possibly from a read error. The chain combines TRBV18 with TRBJ1-5; no clear D gene. The CDR3 is 13 amino acids. Germline CDR1 reads KGHSH; CDR2 reads LQKENI. In nucleotides, the CDR3 is TGTGCCAGCTCACCGGAGAGCAATAAGCCCCAGCATTTT. Amino acids: CASSPESNKPQHF. Full variable domain (missing parts from reference TRBV18 and TRBJ1-5): NAGVMQNPRHLVRRRGQEARLRCSPMKGHSHVYWYRQLPEEGLKFMVYLQKENIIDESGMPKERFSAEFPKEGPSILRIQQVVRGDSAAYFCASSPESNKPQHFGDGTRLSIL.

The DNA for the CDR3 is TGTGCCAGCAGTTCCCACCGCTACGAGCAGTACTTC. It is translated as CASSSHRYEQYF. The V and J genes are TRBV12-3 or TRBV12-4 and TRBJ2-7; D gene unclear. Trimming removed 4 bases from V and 3 bases from J, with 7 bases in between. The CDR3 has 12 residues.

The CDR3 sequence is CASSLGPSGEAQYF. The CDR3 DNA follows: TGTGCCAGCAGCTTAGGTCCTAGCGGGGAAGCGCAGTATTTT. V usage is TRBV11-2 and J usage is TRBJ2-3; 9 bases line up with TRBD2. The CDR3 is 14 amino acids. Germline CDR1 and CDR2: SGHAT and FQNNGV. Trimming cost V 1 base and J 10 bases; bases outside gene matches: 6.

The chain uses TRBV5-4 and TRBJ2-7; D remains ambiguous. V lost 0 bases to trimming and J lost 2 bases, with 12 bases between them. CDR1 is SGHNT, CDR2 YYREEE, per germline (reference sequence). CDR3 length: 15 residues. CDR3 coding DNA: TGTGCCAGCAGCTTGGTGGAGACAAGTCCCTACGAGCAGTACTTC. This encodes CASSLVETSPYEQYF.

This clonotype was seen a few times. The V gene is TRBV10-3, the J gene TRBJ2-1; 9 bases are shared with TRBD1. Germline values: CDR1 ENHRY, CDR2 SYGVKD. The CDR3 length is 14 residues. The J segment lost 8 bases and the V segment lost 3 bases, leaving 5 bases of the junction unmatched. DNA of the CDR3: TGTGCCATCAGTGATGTTGGGACAGGGTATGAGCAGTTCTTC. Translated: CAISDVGTGYEQFF.

V usage is TRBV5-6 and J usage is TRBJ1-2, with 9 bases aligning to TRBD1. V trimming: 5 bases; J trimming: 4 bases; junction bases outside the gene matches: 9. CDR1 is SGHDT and CDR2 is YYEEEE in the germline V gene. The CDR3 length is 15 residues. The CDR3 DNA reads as TGTGCCAGCAGTTCCACTGGGGACAGGGCCTATGGCTACACCTTC. It specifies CASSSTGDRAYGYTF. Variable domain in full (rest from reference TRBV5-6 and TRBJ1-2): DAGVTQSPTHLIKTRGQQVTLRCSPKSGHDTVSWYQQALGQGPQFIFQYYEEEERQRGNFPDRFSGHQFPNYSSELNVNALLLGDSALYLCASSSTGDRAYGYTFGSGTRLTVV.

This clonotype occurred a few times. The chain recombines TRBV18 with TRBJ2-7; a possible D gene is TRBD1 (6 bases). V dropped 5 bases and J dropped 4 bases, with 9 bases sitting between them. The CDR3 contains 12 residues. Looked up from germline, CDR1 is KGHSH and CDR2 is LQKENI. CDR3 loop: CASSDTGYEQYV. CDR3 coding DNA: TGTGCCAGCTCAGACACAGGGTACGAGCAGTACGTC.

This clonotype showed up just a few times. The chain couples TRBV5-5 to TRBJ1-1, with a tentative D call TRBD1 (5 bases). Trimming removed 7 bases at V and 8 bases at J, with 12 bases between. The CDR3 consists of 11 residues. Germline V lookup: CDR1 SGHKS, CDR2 YYEKEE (reference sequence). CDR3 in amino acids: CASGRGGEAFF. The CDR3 DNA is TGTGCCAGCGGAAGGGGTGGGGAAGCTTTCTTT. The whole variable domain, filled in from reference TRBV5-5 and TRBJ1-1, reads DAGVTQSPTHLIKTRGQQVTLRCSPISGHKSVSWYQQVLGQGPQFIFQYYEKEERGRGNFPDRFSARQFPNYSSELNVNALLLGDSALYLCASGRGGEAFFGQGTRLTVV.

Ten or more counts support this clonotype. The chain joins TRBV18 to TRBJ2-3, with TRBD2 matching over 8 bases. CDR3 length: 16 residues. The V and J ends lost 2 bases and 4 bases, in that order; junction bases with no gene match: 8. Germline loops: CDR1 KGHSH, CDR2 LQKENI. The CDR3 sequence is CASSPIAGGAPDTQYF. As DNA, the CDR3 is TGTGCCAGCTCACCAATCGCCGGGGGGGCCCCAGATACGCAGTATTTT.

This chain joins TRBV3-1 and TRBJ2-5, with 7 positions matching TRBD2. The CDR3 length is 13 residues. V trimming: 5 bases; J trimming: 5 bases; junction bases outside the gene matches: 5. Germline loops: CDR1 LGHDT, CDR2 YNNKEL (reference sequence). The CDR3 sequence is CASSTRAGETQYF. CDR3 sequence (DNA): TGTGCCAGCAGCACACGAGCGGGGGAGACCCAGTACTTC.

There are many counts of this clonotype. V gene TRBV28 combines with J gene TRBJ1-6; perhaps TRBD1 as D (5 bases). The CDR3 consists of 17 residues. CDR1 and CDR2 from the germline V gene are MDHEN and SYDVKM. V was clipped by 6 bases and J by 0 bases, with 15 bases between them. CDR3 DNA sequence: TGTGCCAGCAGACTCGGGGGGGGAAGCTCCTATAATTCACCCCTCCACTTT. Protein: CASRLGGGSSYNSPLHF.

There are a few counts of this clonotype. The gene calls are TRBV3-1 and TRBJ2-3; D is possibly TRBD1 (6 bases). The CDR3 length is 14 residues. Germline V gene data show CDR1 as LGHDT and CDR2 as YNNKEL (reference sequence). With 7 bases removed from V and 5 bases from J, the gap between germline ends came to 16 bases. This CDR3 reads CASTLRQEGDTQYF. As DNA, the CDR3 is TGTGCCAGCACCCTCCGACAGGAAGGAGATACGCAGTATTTT.

There are many counts of this clonotype. J is TRBJ2-1 and V is TRBV3-1; possibly TRBD2 for D (6 bases). The germline CDR1 and CDR2 sequences are LGHDT and YNNKEL (reference sequence). The CDR3 has 14 amino acids. Deletions cut 4 bases from V and 9 bases from J, with 16 bases between. This chain's CDR3 is CASSPILAGGEQFF. The CDR3 nucleotides are TGTGCCAGCAGCCCCATTCTTGCCGGGGGTGAGCAGTTCTTC.

This clonotype showed up many times. The rearrangement uses TRBV6-5 and TRBJ1-1; D perhaps matches TRBD1 (6 bases). Trimming pared 0 bases from V and 4 bases from J, leaving 6 bases between. Germline assignment: CDR1 MNHEY and CDR2 SVGAGI. The CDR3 is 13 residues long. The CDR3 nucleotides read TGTGCCAGCAGTTACTCAGGGGGCACTGAAGCTTTCTTT. This translates into CASSYSGGTEAFF.

This clonotype was counted between two and nine times. J is TRBJ2-1 and V is TRBV21-1. TRBV21-1 is a pseudogene. The CDR3 length is 11 residues. As DNA, the CDR3 is TGTGCCAGCAGGGGGCTAGAAGAGCAGTTCTTC. Encoded protein: CASRGLEEQFF.

This clonotype was picked up a small number of times. The chain carries TRBV29-1 and TRBJ2-3; D is undetermined. V was shortened by 4 bases and J by 2 bases, with 16 bases between the two germline ends. CDR1 and CDR2 (germline): SQVTM, ANQGSEA. This CDR3 is 15 amino acids long. CDR3 residues: CSVAPEPIDTDTQYF. CDR3 nucleotide sequence: TGCAGCGTTGCCCCGGAACCGATAGACACAGATACGCAGTATTTT.

The V call is TRBV9, the J call TRBJ2-3; the D gene is possibly TRBD2 (5 bases). Germline CDR1 reads SGDLS; CDR2 reads YYNGEE. V lost 0 bases and J lost 9, with 11 bases in between. This CDR3 region has 13 residues. CDR3 coding DNA: TGTGCCAGCAGCGTAGTCCCCCCGGGGACGCAGTATTTT. This encodes CASSVVPPGTQYF.

This chain connects TRBV3-1 to TRBJ2-1; a weak D match, TRBD2 (6 bases). The CDR3 runs 16 residues. Germline V CDR1 and CDR2: LGHDT, YNNKEL (reference sequence). Trimming removed 3 bases from V and 4 bases from J, with 16 bases in between. The CDR3 DNA sequence: TGTGCCAGCAGCCACCTAGGGGCGGGGACTTACAATGAGCAGTTCTTC. Translation gives CASSHLGAGTYNEQFF.

This chain uses TRBV14 with TRBJ1-6, with TRBD1 as a possible D gene (5 bases). The CDR3 is 15 residues long. Germline CDR1 reads SGHDN; CDR2 reads FVKESK. Trimming took 4 bases from V and 8 from J, leaving 15 bases between them. The CDR3 here is CASSRAIAGDSPLHF. CDR3 nucleotide sequence: TGTGCCAGCAGCCGAGCCATAGCGGGGGATTCACCCCTCCACTTT.

This clonotype has more than one count but fewer than ten. This chain joins TRBV12-3 or TRBV12-4 and TRBJ1-4; D remains ambiguous. The V end was cut by 6 bases, the J end by 0 bases, with 17 bases between. This CDR3 contains 17 residues. CDR3 sequence (DNA): TGTGCCAGCAGCTTGCGGGAATCTGAAACAACTAATGAAAAACTGTTTTTT. Translating gives CASSLRESETTNEKLFF.

This clonotype was counted between two and nine times. The rearrangement uses TRBV20-1 and TRBJ2-5; 7 bases match TRBD2. V trimming: 2 bases; J trimming: 5 bases; junction bases outside the gene matches: 8. The germline gives CDR1 DFQATT, CDR2 SNEGSKA (reference sequence). The CDR3 extends over 14 amino acids. The chain's CDR3 is CSARSSGVGETQYF. The CDR3 DNA reads TGCAGTGCTAGATCCAGCGGGGTAGGGGAGACCCAGTACTTC.

This clonotype was counted between two and nine times. The gene calls are TRBV7-2 and TRBJ2-5; 11 nucleotides align to TRBD2. Germline CDR1 SGHTA, CDR2 FQGNSA. The CDR3 totals 16 residues. The junction had 7 bases not matched to a gene; V was cut back by 5 bases and J by 2 bases. The CDR3 DNA follows: TGTGCCAGCAGCACCCCCGGGACTAGCGGACAAGAGACCCAGTACTTC. Translation gives CASSTPGTSGQETQYF. Variable domain in full (rest from reference TRBV7-2 and TRBJ2-5): GAGVSQSPSNKVTEKGKDVELRCDPISGHTALYWYRQSLGQGLEFLIYFQGNSAPDKSGLPSDRFSAERTGGSVSTLTIQRTQQEDSAVYLCASSTPGTSGQETQYFGPGTRLLVL.

The V and J genes are TRBV5-1 and TRBJ2-5; D might be TRBD1 (6 bases). Germline V gene data show CDR1 as SGHRS and CDR2 as YFSETQ. V dropped 4 bases and J dropped 3 bases, with 16 bases sitting between them. This CDR3 is 15 amino acids long. CDR3 amino acids: CASSPSRQAKETQYF. The CDR3 DNA sequence: TGCGCCAGCAGCCCTTCACGACAGGCCAAAGAGACCCAGTACTTC. The variable domain in full, with the rest retrieved from reference TRBV5-1 and TRBJ2-5, is KAGVTQTPRYLIKTRGQQVTLSCSPISGHRSVSWYQQTPGQGLQFLFEYFSETQRNKGNFPGRFSGRQFSNSRSEMNVSTLELGDSALYLCASSPSRQAKETQYFGPGTRLLVL.

This clonotype was picked up a small number of times. The chain employs TRBV11-2 and TRBJ2-1; the D is unclear. Trimming cost V 1 base and J 0 bases, with 7 bases left between them. This CDR3 has 15 amino acids. CDR1 and CDR2 from the germline V gene are SGHAT and FQNNGV. In DNA form, the CDR3 reads TGTGCCAGCAGCTTAGCGTCGTCCTCCTACAATGAGCAGTTCTTC. It is translated as CASSLASSSYNEQFF.

The chain recombines TRBV7-6 with TRBJ2-3; D is ambiguous. V was pared by 2 bases and J by 2 bases, with 8 bases between. Germline CDR1 SGHVS, CDR2 FNYEAQ. This CDR3 is built from 14 residues. CDR3 nucleotide sequence: TGTGCCAGCAGCTTAAAGGCGGACACAGATACGCAGTATTTT. It translates to CASSLKADTDTQYF.

The V and J genes are TRBV5-4 and TRBJ1-2; 7 positions agree with TRBD1. The CDR3 spans 13 residues. V lost 4 bases to trimming and J lost 4 bases; unmatched junction nucleotides: 4. Germline-derived CDR1 and CDR2 are SGHNT and YYREEE (reference sequence). The DNA for the CDR3 is TGTGCCAGCAGCCTGGGACAGACCTATGGCTACACCTTC. Translation gives CASSLGQTYGYTF.

This clonotype appeared a few times. The chain has TRBV28 and TRBJ1-5; possible D gene TRBD1, 6 bases. CDR1 is MDHEN and CDR2 is SYDVKM in the germline V gene. The V end lost 6 bases, the J end lost 7 bases, and 10 bases lay between the germline ends. There are 12 residues in the CDR3. The CDR3 nucleotides are TGTGCCAGCAGATTCACAGGGCAGCCCCAGCATTTT. This gives the protein CASRFTGQPQHF.